This section outlines one TCR beta chain sequence together with its context. Sequencing was performed with immunoSEQ multiplex PCR; in TCRdb, only in-frame clones are kept and a portion is missing. The data contain roughly 1,000,000 clones, more than 75% of them singletons. Trimming cost V 5 bases and J 5 bases, with 15 bases left between them. The CDR3 runs 14 residues. Germline CDR1 SNHLY, CDR2 FYNNEI. The data were taken from a study of shared clonotypes between healthy human individuals. The TCR originated in a man aged 18 to 35 in good health. Some clones in this sample may be carry-over from other donors' samples. The sample taken for sequencing was memory CD4+ T cells from PBMCs. Documented subset: CD45RA-negative fraction. V gene TRBV2 combines with J gene TRBJ1-2, with D maybe TRBD1 (5 bases). This CDR3 is CASSLDREGYGYTF. The CDR3 bases are TGTGCCAGCAGTCTAGACCGGGAGGGGTATGGCTACACCTTC.